Each of the 17 T cell receptor beta chains below was sequenced from the same sample in a study of cytomegalovirus exposure and HLA in healthy donors. Vbeta (60) and Jbeta (13) primers were used in the PCR. Sequenced by immunoSEQ multiplex PCR; TCRdb stores in-frame clones only, minus some. The data show some 170,000 clones, approximately 72% seen once. The source material was PBMCs. The receptors were sampled from a human donor in good health.

V and J are TRBV6-5 and TRBJ2-5; D is ambiguous. This CDR3 contains 13 residues. V was trimmed by 4 bases and J by 0 bases, leaving 6 bases between them. Germline V lookup: CDR1 MNHEY, CDR2 SVGAGI. The chain's CDR3 is CASSSPYQETQYF. In DNA, the CDR3 is TGTGCCAGCAGTTCCCCGTACCAAGAGACCCAGTACTTC.

The genes are TRBV9 and TRBJ1-3, with TRBD1 as a possible D gene (6 bases). The CDR3 consists of 13 residues. V dropped 3 bases and J dropped 11 bases, with 15 bases sitting between them. CDR1 SGDLS and CDR2 YYNGEE come from the germline V gene. The CDR3 sequence: CASSGPGRGAIYF. The CDR3 coding sequence is TGTGCCAGCAGCGGACCTGGGAGGGGGGCCATATATTTT.

This clone was found once. The V call is TRBV5-6, the J call TRBJ1-5; D is undetermined. Germline V gene sequence: CDR1 SGHDT, CDR2 YYEEEE. V was trimmed by 0 bases and J by 3 bases, leaving 7 bases between them. The CDR3 sequence is 14 residues long. The CDR3 DNA reads as TGTGCCAGCAGCTTGGGACATTTCAATCAGCCCCAGCATTTT. Translating gives CASSLGHFNQPQHF.

J is TRBJ1-5 and V is TRBV4-1; 8 bases fit TRBD1. Losses at the gene ends were 1 base for V and 6 bases for J; bases not matched to a gene: 5. In germline, CDR1 is MGHRA, CDR2 YSYEKL. The CDR3 is 15 residues long. The chain's CDR3 is CASSQVTGGGQPQHF. The CDR3 DNA follows: TGCGCCAGCAGCCAAGTTACAGGGGGAGGTCAGCCCCAGCATTTT.

The CDR3 reads CSVQLQGLATEQYF. The CDR3 nucleotides are TGCAGCGTTCAACTACAGGGATTGGCAACCGAGCAGTACTTC. The V gene is TRBV29-1, the J gene TRBJ2-7; D might be TRBD1 (6 bases). V dropped 5 bases and J dropped 6 bases, with 20 bases sitting between them. CDR3 size: 14 residues. Germline CDR1 is SQVTM and CDR2 is ANQGSEA.

The V gene is TRBV18, the J gene TRBJ2-1, with 11 bases identical to TRBD2. Per the germline V gene, CDR1 is KGHSH and CDR2 is LQKENI. The CDR3 contains 15 residues. The V and J ends lost 3 bases and 5 bases, in that order; junction bases with no gene match: 3. The CDR3 sequence is CASSPSGGAHNEQFF. CDR3 nucleotides: TGTGCCAGCTCACCTAGCGGGGGGGCCCACAATGAGCAGTTCTTC.

The CDR3 loop reads CASSLSPTGASTEAFF. The CDR3 DNA reads as TGCGCCAGCAGCTTGTCCCCGACAGGGGCTAGCACTGAAGCTTTCTTT. This rearrangement joins TRBV5-1 to TRBJ1-1, with 8 bases that match TRBD1. The CDR3 sequence is 16 residues long. Germline CDR1 reads SGHRS; CDR2 reads YFSETQ. V shed 1 base and J 4 bases; nucleotides not matched to a gene: 9.

The chain carries TRBV10-1 and TRBJ1-1; D remains ambiguous. Germline values: CDR1 WNHNN, CDR2 SYGVQD (reference sequence). The germline V and J ends were trimmed by 11 bases and 4 bases, with 11 bases remaining between them. The CDR3 runs 11 residues. The CDR3: CAQRRGTEAFF. The CDR3 nucleotides are TGCGCCCAGCGGCGGGGCACTGAAGCTTTCTTT.

This chain uses TRBV29-1 with TRBJ1-1, with D tentatively TRBD1 (5 bases). V was shortened by 6 bases and J by 3 bases, with 11 bases between the two germline ends. CDR1 is SQVTM and CDR2 is ANQGSEA in the germline V gene. The CDR3 loop spans 12 amino acids. The CDR3 protein is CSVVGGYTEAFF. CDR3 nucleotides: TGCAGCGTGGTCGGGGGATACACTGAAGCTTTCTTT.

This clone was counted between two and nine times. Written as DNA, the CDR3 is TGTGCCAGCAGCTCCGGGACAGGGGGCGATAATTCACCCCTCCACTTT. This encodes CASSSGTGGDNSPLHF. The rearrangement uses TRBV5-5 and TRBJ1-6, with TRBD1 matching over 12 bases. Germline-derived CDR1 and CDR2 are SGHKS and YYEKEE (reference sequence). This CDR3 has 16 residues. J was trimmed by 5 bases and V by 3 bases; bases with no gene match: 3. Variable domain in full (rest from reference TRBV5-5 and TRBJ1-6): DAGVTQSPTHLIKTRGQQVTLRCSPISGHKSVSWYQQVLGQGPQFIFQYYEKEERGRGNFPDRFSARQFPNYSSELNVNALLLGDSALYLCASSSGTGGDNSPLHFGNGTRLTVT.

The genes are TRBV5-8 and TRBJ1-2; no firm D call. The germline gives CDR1 SGHTS, CDR2 YDEGEE. The CDR3 sequence is 14 residues long. The germline V and J ends were trimmed by 5 bases and 1 base, with 12 bases remaining between them. DNA for the CDR3: TGTGCCAGCAGTTCAGACTCGCTTAACTATGGCTACACCTTC. Translating it yields CASSSDSLNYGYTF.

The chain has TRBV6-6 and TRBJ1-5; a possible D gene is TRBD1 (6 bases). CDR1 is MNHNY and CDR2 is SVGAGI in the germline V gene (reference sequence). CDR3 length: 15 residues. Trimming removed 1 base from V and 12 bases from J, with 19 bases in between. CDR3 region: CASSYLGGGEGDQHF. The CDR3 nucleotides read TGTGCCAGCAGTTACTTAGGGGGTGGAGAAGGGGACCAGCATTTT.

This clone was found once. This chain uses TRBV29-1 with TRBJ2-7; possibly TRBD1 for D (6 bases). The V gene's germline CDR1 is SQVTM and CDR2 ANQGSEA. With 6 bases removed from V and 1 base from J, the gap between germline ends came to 16 bases. The CDR3 extends over 14 amino acids. The CDR3 protein is CSVAPGQGSYEQYF. The CDR3 DNA sequence: TGCAGCGTGGCACCGGGACAAGGTTCCTACGAGCAGTACTTC.

The V gene is TRBV4-1, the J gene TRBJ2-3; 11 positions match TRBD2. Unmatched junction bases numbered 3, after V lost 3 bases and J lost 1 base. The CDR3 loop spans 16 amino acids. Germline values: CDR1 MGHRA, CDR2 YSYEKL. This CDR3 reads CASSQSTSGGTDTQYF. CDR3 nucleotide sequence: TGCGCCAGCAGCCAGTCGACTAGCGGGGGCACAGATACGCAGTATTTT.

CDR3 sequence (DNA): TGTGCCAGCAGTTTATCGTGGCAGATCGATCAGCCCCAGCATTTT. Amino acids: CASSLSWQIDQPQHF. This sequence joins TRBV27 and TRBJ1-5; no reliable D call. CDR1 is MNHEY, CDR2 SMNVEV, per germline (reference sequence). V shed 0 bases and J shed 5 bases, with 11 bases lying between them. This CDR3 is 15 amino acids long.

This chain uses TRBV4-1 with TRBJ2-1; 10 bases align to TRBD2. Trimming cost V 4 bases and J 7 bases; bases outside gene matches: 10. From germline, CDR1 is MGHRA and CDR2 YSYEKL. The CDR3 spans 16 residues. This CDR3 reads CASSLKRGGLSNEQFF. In DNA form, the CDR3 reads TGCGCCAGCAGCCTAAAGCGGGGGGGCCTTTCTAATGAGCAGTTCTTC.

This clone was counted between two and nine times. The chain recombines TRBV5-1 with TRBJ2-7, with TRBD1 as a possible D gene (5 bases). The V end was cut by 2 bases, the J end by 3 bases, with 12 bases between. This CDR3 is built from 14 residues. Germline V gene lookup returns CDR1 SGHRS and CDR2 YFSETQ. The CDR3 nucleotides are TGCGCCAGCAGCTTCGGAGACAGAAACTACGAGCAGTACTTC. This translates into CASSFGDRNYEQYF.